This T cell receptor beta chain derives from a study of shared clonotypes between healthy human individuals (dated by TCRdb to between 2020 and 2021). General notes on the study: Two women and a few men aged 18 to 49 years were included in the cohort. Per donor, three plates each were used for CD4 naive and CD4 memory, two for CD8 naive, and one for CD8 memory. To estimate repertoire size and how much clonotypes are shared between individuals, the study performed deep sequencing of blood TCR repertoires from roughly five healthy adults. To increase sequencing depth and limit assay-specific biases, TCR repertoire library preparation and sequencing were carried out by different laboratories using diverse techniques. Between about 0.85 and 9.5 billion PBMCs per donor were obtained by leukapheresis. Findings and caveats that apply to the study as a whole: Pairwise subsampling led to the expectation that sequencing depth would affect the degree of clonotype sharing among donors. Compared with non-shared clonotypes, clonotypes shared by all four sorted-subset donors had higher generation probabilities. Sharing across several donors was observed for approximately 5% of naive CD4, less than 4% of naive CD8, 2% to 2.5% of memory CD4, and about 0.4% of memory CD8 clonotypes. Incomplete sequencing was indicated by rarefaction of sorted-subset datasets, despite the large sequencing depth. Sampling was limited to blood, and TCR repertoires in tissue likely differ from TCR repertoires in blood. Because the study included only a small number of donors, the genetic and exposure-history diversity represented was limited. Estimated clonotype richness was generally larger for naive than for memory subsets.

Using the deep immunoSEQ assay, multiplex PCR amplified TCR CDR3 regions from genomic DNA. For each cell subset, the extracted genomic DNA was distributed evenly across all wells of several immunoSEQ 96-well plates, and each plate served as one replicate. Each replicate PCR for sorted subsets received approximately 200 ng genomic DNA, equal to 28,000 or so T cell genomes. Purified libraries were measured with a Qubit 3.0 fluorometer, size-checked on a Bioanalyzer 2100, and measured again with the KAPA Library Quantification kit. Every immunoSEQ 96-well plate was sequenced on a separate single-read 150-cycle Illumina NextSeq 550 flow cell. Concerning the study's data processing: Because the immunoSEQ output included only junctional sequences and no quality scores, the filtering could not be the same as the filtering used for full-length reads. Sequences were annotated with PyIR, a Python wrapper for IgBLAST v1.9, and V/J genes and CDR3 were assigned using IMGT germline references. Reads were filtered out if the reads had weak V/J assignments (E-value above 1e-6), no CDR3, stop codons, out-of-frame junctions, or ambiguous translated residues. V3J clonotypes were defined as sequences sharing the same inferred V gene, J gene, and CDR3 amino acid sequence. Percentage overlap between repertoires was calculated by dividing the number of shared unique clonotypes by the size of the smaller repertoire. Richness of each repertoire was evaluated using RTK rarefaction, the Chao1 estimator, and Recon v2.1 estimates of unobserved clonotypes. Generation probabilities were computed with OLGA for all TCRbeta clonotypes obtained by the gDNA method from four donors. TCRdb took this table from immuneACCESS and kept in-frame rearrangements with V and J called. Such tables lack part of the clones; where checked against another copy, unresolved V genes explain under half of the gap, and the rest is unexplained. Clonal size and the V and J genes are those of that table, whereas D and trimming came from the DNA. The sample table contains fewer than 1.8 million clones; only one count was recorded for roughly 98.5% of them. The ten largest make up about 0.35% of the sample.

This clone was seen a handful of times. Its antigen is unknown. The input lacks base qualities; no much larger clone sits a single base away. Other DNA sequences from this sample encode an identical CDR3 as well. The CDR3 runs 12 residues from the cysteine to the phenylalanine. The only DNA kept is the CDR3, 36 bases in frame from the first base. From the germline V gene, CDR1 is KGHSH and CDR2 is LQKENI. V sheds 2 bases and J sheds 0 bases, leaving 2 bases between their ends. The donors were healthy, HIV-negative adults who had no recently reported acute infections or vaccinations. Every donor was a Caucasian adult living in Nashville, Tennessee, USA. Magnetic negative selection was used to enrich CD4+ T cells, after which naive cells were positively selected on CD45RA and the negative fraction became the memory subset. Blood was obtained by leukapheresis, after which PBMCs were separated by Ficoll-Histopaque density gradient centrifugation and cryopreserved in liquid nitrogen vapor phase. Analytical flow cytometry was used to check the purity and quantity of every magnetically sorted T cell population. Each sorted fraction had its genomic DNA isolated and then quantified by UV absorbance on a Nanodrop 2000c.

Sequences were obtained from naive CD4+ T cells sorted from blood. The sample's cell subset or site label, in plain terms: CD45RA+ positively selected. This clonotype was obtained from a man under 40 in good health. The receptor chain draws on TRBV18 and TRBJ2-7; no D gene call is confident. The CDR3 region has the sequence CASSPASYEQYF. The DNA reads TGTGCCAGCTCACCAGCCTCCTACGAGCAGTACTTC.